This T cell receptor beta chain is drawn from a study of T cells of healthy individuals. Germline V gene lookup returns CDR1 SQVTM and CDR2 ANQGSEA. The junction had 6 bases not matched to a gene; V was cut back by 6 bases and J by 2 bases. The CDR3 runs 13 residues. Each CDR3 protein gets one entry after TCRdb re-called the 5' RACE reads with MiXCR. The sample lists 90,000 to 100,000 distinct CDR3 sequences, about 16% occurring once. The gene calls are TRBV29-1 and TRBJ2-7, with 8 bases matching TRBD1. The receptor comes from a human donor in good health. CDR3 DNA sequence: TGCAGCGTATCAACAGGGGGTACCTACGAGCAGTACTTC. Its translation: CSVSTGGTYEQYF.